This TCR beta chain was identified in a study of T cells after posttransplantation cyclophosphamide. Study results and caveats: TRB clonality was highly associated with recipient CMV seropositivity and reactivation. Skin or GI-infiltrating T cells shared few TRB sequences with blood. Donor-recipient repertoire similarity was low at 1-2 months, rising over year one.

V lost 5 bases to trimming and J lost 2 bases; unmatched junction nucleotides: 6. This CDR3 has 16 amino acids. In germline, CDR1 is KGHDR, CDR2 SFDVKD. Some clones are missing from TCRdb's copy, which holds only in-frame ones; the method was immunoSEQ multiplex PCR. The sample presents more than 7,000 clones, none singletons. Cyclophosphamide on days +3 and +4 followed busulfan-fludarabine conditioning and a marrow graft. About this clone itself: What it binds is unknown.

The sequencing here drew on PBMCs, taken after an allogeneic stem cell transplant with post-transplant cyclophosphamide. The rearrangement joins TRBV24-1 to TRBJ2-3; TRBD1 aligns across 10 bases. This TCR was recovered from a young adult male patient who received an allogeneic stem cell transplant from an unrelated donor, was CMV-positive, and had acute and chronic GVHD. Some T cells may be the graft donor's. The CDR3 DNA follows: TGTGCCACCAGTGGATCCGGGACAGGGGTCACAGATACGCAGTATTTT. It encodes CATSGSGTGVTDTQYF.